A selection of T cell receptor beta chains follows, all from one sample in a study of post-analysis software for immune sequencing data. TCRdb re-called the PCR reads with MiXCR, one entry per CDR3 protein. This repertoire shows about 800,000 distinct CDR3 sequences, roughly 29% found once; its top ten account for 0.56%. The sequenced sample was blood. The receptor set was obtained from a girl aged 5-17 years with multiple sclerosis. CDR3s include the opening cysteine and the closing phenylalanine or tryptophan. D genes are given only for firm matches. For some rows the clone size is stated as once, few or many, or as a class when expanded; others skip it.

V	J	size	length	D	CDR3	DNA
TRBV20-1	TRBJ2-5	few	18	TRBD2	CSAAKGASGSPGGETQYF	TGCAGTGCCGCAAAGGGTGCTAGCGGGAGTCCCGGGGGAGAGACCCAGTACTTC
TRBV27	TRBJ1-2	.	14	.	CASSARVIGYGYTF	TGTGCCAGCAGTGCCAGGGTCATCGGGTATGGCTACACCTTC
TRBV12-5	TRBJ1-2	.	12	.	CASGDTAYGYTF	TGTGCTAGTGGCGATACAGCCTATGGCTACACCTTC
TRBV28	TRBJ1-1	few	14	TRBD1	CASSFRGRDTEAFF	TGTGCCAGCAGTTTCAGGGGGCGAGACACTGAAGCTTTCTTT
TRBV25-1	TRBJ2-3	.	12	.	CASSAFPDTQYF	TGTGCCAGCAGTGCCTTCCCAGATACGCAGTATTTT
TRBV6-5	TRBJ2-1	few	15	TRBD1	CASSSLGTGGGEQFF	TGTGCCAGCAGTTCTCTCGGGACAGGGGGTGGTGAGCAGTTCTTC
TRBV10-3	TRBJ2-2	few	14	TRBD1	CAILETGGTGELFF	TGTGCCATTCTCGAAACAGGGGGCACCGGGGAGCTGTTTTTT
TRBV6-5	TRBJ1-2	.	14	TRBD1	CASSSQGAFYGHTF	TGTGCCAGCAGTTCTCAGGGGGCGTTCTATGGCCACACCTTC
TRBV29-1	TRBJ2-7	few	13	TRBD2	CSVVREGRYEQYF	TGCAGCGTTGTTCGGGAGGGCCGCTACGAGCAGTACTTC
TRBV29-1	TRBJ1-2	few	11	TRBD1	CSVEDLTGHTF	TGCAGCGTTGAAGACCTGACAGGGCACACCTTC
TRBV4-1	TRBJ1-6	.	15	.	CASSPDSIFNSPLHF	TGCGCCAGCAGCCCCGACAGTATTTTTAATTCACCCCTCCACTTT
TRBV5-1	TRBJ2-1	.	15	.	CASSPYRGGRNEQVF	TGCGCCAGCTCCCCCTACAGGGGGGGGCGCAATGAGCAGGTCTTC
TRBV10-3	TRBJ2-7	.	15	TRBD2	CAISPSGPMVHEQYF	TGTGCCATCAGTCCTAGCGGCCCGATGGTCCACGAGCAGTACTTC